The 11 T cell receptor beta chains below come from one sample, sequenced in a study of blood T cells in healthy people across ages. A second about 7 to 12 cycle PCR used barcoded and J-beta primers. Using its own MiXCR run on the 5' RACE reads, TCRdb lists one record per CDR3 protein. The sample lists some 940,000 distinct CDR3 sequences; around 29% were seen once. The same data also went into a second study, on T cells of mothers and their children.

The sequenced sample was blood. These TCRs come from a middle-aged woman in good health.

There are a few counts of this clonotype. The chain employs TRBV5-1 and TRBJ1-1; 7 bases fit TRBD1. Germline trimming cut 0 bases from V and 4 bases from J; bases unmatched to any gene: 6. Per the germline V gene, CDR1 is SGHRS and CDR2 is YFSETQ. CDR3 length: 15 residues. The CDR3 DNA is TGCGCCAGCAGCTTGGAACCAGGGGGTGCCACTGAAGCTTTCTTT. Encoded protein: CASSLEPGGATEAFF.

The chain links TRBV19 to TRBJ1-2; TRBD1 might be the D (5 bases). The CDR3 is made up of 18 amino acids. From germline, CDR1 is LNHDA and CDR2 SQIVND (reference sequence). V lost 1 base and J lost 4, with 22 bases in between. CDR3 sequence (DNA): TGTGCCAGTAGTATAGTCCTGGGGACGAGGAATGCTGGCTATGGCTACACCTTC. Translated, it gives CASSIVLGTRNAGYGYTF.

This clonotype has only a few counts. The V call is TRBV7-9, the J call TRBJ2-2, with D perhaps matching TRBD1 or TRBD2 (5 bases each). This CDR3 has 14 amino acids. Germline V gives CDR1 SEHNR, CDR2 FQNEAQ (reference sequence). Trimming removed 5 bases at V and 1 base at J, with 8 bases between. CDR3 coding DNA: TGTGCCAGCAGCAGAGGGGTGAACACCGGGGAGCTGTTTTTT. Translated, it gives CASSRGVNTGELFF.

This chain links TRBV20-1 with TRBJ2-1; 10 nucleotides align to TRBD2. CDR1 DFQATT and CDR2 SNEGSKA come from the germline V gene (reference sequence). V was pared by 0 bases and J by 4 bases, with 6 bases of the junction left unmatched. The CDR3 covers 16 residues. The CDR3 sequence is CSARDRPSGGYNEQFF. CDR3 coding DNA: TGCAGTGCTAGAGATCGGCCTAGCGGGGGTTACAATGAGCAGTTCTTC.

V and J are TRBV10-3 and TRBJ2-5, with D maybe TRBD1 (6 bases). The last part of the DNA fits TRBJ2-7 better; the J call may be wrong. The V gene's germline CDR1 is ENHRY and CDR2 SYGVKD. CDR3 length: 13 amino acids. The CDR3 region is CAISELQGYEQYF. For the CDR3, the DNA is TGTGCCATCAGTGAGTTACAGGGTTACGAGCAGTACTTC.

Worth noting for this clonotype: This sequence may be a read error, since a much larger clone differs from it by one base. J is TRBJ2-1 and V is TRBV29-1; the match to TRBD1 covers 8 bases. Germline V gene lookup returns CDR1 SQVTM and CDR2 ANQGSEA. The CDR3 runs 12 residues. J was trimmed by 10 bases and V by 6 bases; bases with no gene match: 8. The CDR3 DNA sequence: TGCAGCGTCTGGACAGGGAGCTACGAGCAGTTCTTC. It codes for CSVWTGSYEQFF.

The chain links TRBV20-1 to TRBJ2-3; TRBD1 matches at 9 bases. The CDR3 sequence is 16 residues long. V lost 6 bases and J lost 5; bases outside the gene matches: 15. Germline CDR1 is DFQATT and CDR2 is SNEGSKA (reference sequence). CDR3 sequence reads: CSAASPGTGLRDTQYF. In DNA, the CDR3 is TGCAGTGCCGCGTCTCCCGGGACAGGGTTGAGAGATACGCAGTATTTT.

The rearrangement links TRBV10-3 to TRBJ1-5; D remains ambiguous. The CDR3 is made up of 14 amino acids. Trimming took 0 bases from V and 2 from J, leaving 5 bases between them. In germline, CDR1 is ENHRY, CDR2 SYGVKD. The CDR3 is CAISESQGNQPQHF. The DNA of the CDR3 is TGTGCCATCAGTGAGTCGCAGGGCAATCAGCCCCAGCATTTT.

The rearrangement uses TRBV7-2 and TRBJ1-1; tentative D call: TRBD1 (5 bases). V was pared by 5 bases and J by 0 bases, with 10 bases between. Germline V gene lookup returns CDR1 SGHTA and CDR2 FQGNSA. This CDR3 contains 14 residues. DNA for the CDR3: TGTGCCAGCAGCCACGGGACGTTGAACACTGAAGCTTTCTTT. Its protein product is CASSHGTLNTEAFF.

The V and J genes are TRBV20-1 and TRBJ2-3; D ambiguous. The CDR3 runs 14 residues. Germline-derived CDR1 and CDR2 are DFQATT and SNEGSKA (reference sequence). The ends were cut back, 3 bases at V and 4 bases at J, with 14 bases in the middle. The CDR3 spells CSASSYTLADTQYF. CDR3 in DNA: TGCAGTGCTAGTTCCTACACGCTTGCAGATACGCAGTATTTT.

J is TRBJ1-5 and V is TRBV4-1; the match to TRBD1 covers 7 bases. Losses at the gene ends were 1 base for V and 4 bases for J; bases not matched to a gene: 4. The CDR3 sequence is 15 residues long. The germline V gene has CDR1 MGHRA and CDR2 YSYEKL. As DNA, the CDR3 is TGCGCCAGCAGCCAAGCAGGGGGGACGAATCAGCCCCAGCATTTT. Residues: CASSQAGGTNQPQHF.